The present TCR beta chain was sequenced within a study of T cell responses to AZD1222 COVID-19 vaccine. This clone is medium-sized within its sample. What it binds is not known. Regarding the study as a whole: Variant regions that are unmutated are reportedly the target of nearly half of spike-specific TCRs. Donor demographics were predominantly white British with a female majority; clonal diversity may be underestimated. Seropositivity was recorded at baseline in only a handful of AZD1222 recipients.

Assay: immunoSEQ multiplex PCR; the TCRdb copy retains only in-frame clones and omits some. The profile shows tens of thousands of clones, 88% of them singletons. This CDR3 is 14 amino acids long. CDR1 and CDR2 (germline): SEHNR, FQNEAQ (reference sequence). V was pared by 5 bases and J by 3 bases, with 13 bases between. The origin of this receptor is an adult in good health. The chain couples TRBV7-9 to TRBJ1-1; TRBD1 might be the D (5 bases). Sequenced material: peripheral blood, taken on day 0 of AZD1222 vaccination. CDR3 region: CASSKGRLDTEAFF. The CDR3 nucleotides read TGTGCCAGCAGCAAGGGGAGGTTGGACACTGAAGCTTTCTTT.